This T cell receptor beta chain appears in the sequencing data of a study of T-cell memory formation after mild COVID-19. Study results and limitations: Clones that got smaller from day 15 to 85 had even CD4/CD8, while clones growing later tipped toward CD4+.

Constant-segment primers served in 5'RACE that generated TCR alpha and TCR beta cDNA libraries bearing sample barcodes and UMIs. TCRdb fed the 5' RACE reads into MiXCR, producing one record per CDR3 protein. The sample shows about 360,000 distinct CDR3 sequences, about 15% of them seen only once. As regards this clonotype: Its antigen is not known.

CDR3 length: 15 amino acids. Germline-derived CDR1 and CDR2 are SGHRS and YFSETQ. After removal of 0 bases from V and 3 bases from J, the junction contained 4 bases not matched to a gene. Sequenced sample: PBMCs or a T cell subset sorted from them (not recorded which). This TCR derives from a man between 18 and 29 years old who had mild COVID-19 (a few samples of this study predate the infection). Cell type and time point are not known. The gene calls are TRBV5-1 and TRBJ2-3; 7 nucleotides line up with TRBD2. This CDR3 is CASSLELGGTDTQYF. CDR3 nucleotide sequence: TGCGCCAGCAGCTTGGAGCTCGGGGGGACAGATACGCAGTATTTT.